The T cell receptor (beta chain) under discussion was sequenced for a study of tumor-infiltrating lymphocytes in primary liver carcinoma. Study information: T1-T3 N0M0 was the stage of the tumors, which were 4.2 to 10 cm across.

The CDR3 is 13 amino acids. Trimming left V 8 bases short and J 6 bases short, with 15 bases between. TCR beta cDNA was prepared out of around 460 ng total RNA by means of a constant-region primer. Library construction for TCR beta comprised three nested multiplex PCR rounds performed with slightly modified ARM-PCR. Rounds one and two of PCR, each of 10 cycles, were primed with TRBV1-TRBV30 forward primers and a C-beta reverse primer. TCRdb re-derived calls from the multiplex PCR reads in MiXCR, one entry per CDR3 protein. The data show hundreds of thousands of distinct CDR3 sequences, more than 55% seen once. Out of unsorted whole blood came the blood RNA, and germline DNA was extracted as well.

The sequence came from a woman aged 25 to 45 with primary liver carcinoma and hepatitis B virus infection. Sequencing was done on a sample of peripheral blood. The chain combines TRBV12-3 or TRBV12-4 with TRBJ2-3, with a weak D call TRBD2 (5 bases). The CDR3 DNA reads as TGTGCCAGCGCCTCCAGAGGGCCGGATACGCAGTATTTT. This translates into CASASRGPDTQYF.